This T cell receptor (beta chain) came from a study of cytomegalovirus exposure and HLA in healthy donors. A multiplex PCR was run with 60 Vbeta primers and 13 Jbeta primers. The table came from immunoSEQ multiplex PCR; TCRdb's copy has only in-frame clones and leaves some out. The table for this sample gives 150,000 to 200,000 clones. CDR3 length: 15 amino acids. CDR1 and CDR2 (germline): SGHRS, YFSETQ. V was clipped by 5 bases and J by 5 bases; unmatched bases: 12. What was sequenced was PBMCs. The clonotype originates from a woman under 30 in good health and CMV-seropositive. This rearrangement joins TRBV5-1 to TRBJ2-5; TRBD2 agrees at 7 bases. The chain's CDR3 is CASRADPNGGETQYF. CDR3 bases: TGCGCCAGCAGGGCGGACCCGAACGGGGGGGAGACCCAGTACTTC.